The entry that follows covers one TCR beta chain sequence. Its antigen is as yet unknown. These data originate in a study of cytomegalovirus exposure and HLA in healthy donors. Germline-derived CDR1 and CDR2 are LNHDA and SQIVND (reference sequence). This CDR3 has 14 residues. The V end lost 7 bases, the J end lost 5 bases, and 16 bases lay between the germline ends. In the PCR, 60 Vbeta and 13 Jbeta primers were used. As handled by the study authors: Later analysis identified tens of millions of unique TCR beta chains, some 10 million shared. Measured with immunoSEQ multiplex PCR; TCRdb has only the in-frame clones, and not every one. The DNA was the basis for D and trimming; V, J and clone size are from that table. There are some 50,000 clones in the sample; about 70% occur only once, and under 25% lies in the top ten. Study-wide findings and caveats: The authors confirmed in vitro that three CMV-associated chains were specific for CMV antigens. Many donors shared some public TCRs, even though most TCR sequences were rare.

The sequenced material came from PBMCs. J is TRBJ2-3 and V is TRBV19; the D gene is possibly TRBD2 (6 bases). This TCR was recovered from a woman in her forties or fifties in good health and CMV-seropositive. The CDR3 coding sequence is TGTGCCAGTACAGGAGGGACCCCAGGAGATACGCAGTATTTT. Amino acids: CASTGGTPGDTQYF.